Listed below are T cell receptor beta chains from one sample, sequenced in a study of T cells after somatic rescue of genetic block. Produced via immunoSEQ multiplex PCR; TCRdb's table is partial and in-frame only. The sample has about 68,000 clones, under 95% seen once. Source material: peripheral blood mononuclear cells (PBMCs). The source is a man aged 40-50 years. Each CDR3 is given with its conserved first and last residue. Rows may omit the clone size; those that give it use once, few, many or a size class.

cdr3_length	v_call	clone_size	j_call	cdr3_aa
15	TRBV7-6	NA	TRBJ2-5	CASSLESTTQETQYF
15	TRBV6-5	NA	TRBJ2-1	CASSRGHVSYNEQFF
14	TRBV7-2	NA	TRBJ2-1	CASSPWGLANEQFF
17	TRBV10-1	many	TRBJ2-3	CASTQSRGPTSTDTQYF
15	TRBV18	NA	TRBJ2-7	CASSPPGKGDYEQYF
14	TRBV5-4	NA	TRBJ2-3	CASSWGGSPDTQYF
13	TRBV29-1	once	TRBJ1-2	CSVELAQNYGYTF
13	TRBV10-3	NA	TRBJ2-7	CAITGPPSYEQYF
14	TRBV7-8	NA	TRBJ1-5	CASSLGGGGQPQHF
14	TRBV6-5	few	TRBJ2-3	CASRPGLAGDTQYF
15	TRBV30	NA	TRBJ2-1	CAWSELGPSYNEQFF
15	TRBV5-4	NA	TRBJ2-7	CASSGPPGAKYEQYF
15	TRBV4-1	NA	TRBJ2-4	CASSQGWLAKNIQYF
16	TRBV9	NA	TRBJ2-1	CASSPRSGSVKHEQFF
16	TRBV5-1	NA	TRBJ1-1	CASSLFGSAPDTEAFF
12	TRBV28	NA	TRBJ2-7	CASSLGRYEQYF
16	TRBV7-2	NA	TRBJ1-3	CASSLGPGNSGNTIYF
12	TRBV5-6	NA	TRBJ1-2	CASRRAHYGYTF
13	TRBV10-3	NA	TRBJ2-3	CAISAHQRDPQYF
13	TRBV4-1	NA	TRBJ2-3	CASSATSADTQYF
13	TRBV27	NA	TRBJ2-7	CASSLWDRGEQYF
20	TRBV19	NA	TRBJ2-3	CASSPISLGLAGADTDTQYF
14	TRBV7-6	NA	TRBJ2-7	CASSNRDSSYEQYF
14	TRBV5-1	NA	TRBJ2-3	CASSRDSYTDTQYF
19	TRBV7-9	NA	TRBJ2-2	CASSSQGDLPGPITGELFF
18	TRBV13	NA	TRBJ2-3	CASSPLTQGWLDTDTQYF
16	TRBV13	NA	TRBJ2-2	CASSPPGTRNTGELFF
14	TRBV4-2	NA	TRBJ2-1	CASSQDRTRNEQFF
16	TRBV6-6	NA	TRBJ1-5	CASSYSAQITDQPQHF
17	TRBV7-6	NA	TRBJ1-1	CASSQRTGRSMNTEAFF
16	TRBV19	NA	TRBJ2-2	CASSKDHPGLTGELFF
14	TRBV5-8	NA	TRBJ1-5	CASSPDRGHQPQHF
15	TRBV7-2	NA	TRBJ2-1	CASSHSGGALNEQFF
13	TRBV28	NA	TRBJ2-7	CASRPDRGYEQYF
15	TRBV6-5	NA	TRBJ2-1	CASSYSAGGRYEQFF
13	TRBV5-1	NA	TRBJ2-7	CASSLSASYEQYF
17	TRBV19	NA	TRBJ1-2	CASSIDRYETVNYGYTF
15	TRBV4-1	NA	TRBJ1-6	CASSQAWGGNSPLHF
17	TRBV18	NA	TRBJ1-2	CASSPSGTGGANYGYTF
16	TRBV5-6	NA	TRBJ1-1	CASSNLPGRMNTEAFF
13	TRBV11-2	once	TRBJ2-7	CASSLGAGYEQYF